This T cell receptor beta chain stems from a study of radiotherapy plus CTLA-4 blockade in lung cancer. Study-wide points: Expansion of tumor-derived TCR clones was observed in blood after radiotherapy plus ipilimumab.

Patients in the study, people with chemo-refractory metastatic non-small-cell lung cancer, received focal radiation plus ipilimumab CTLA-4 blockade. Measured with immunoSEQ multiplex PCR; TCRdb has only the in-frame clones, and not every one. Counted here are 80,000 to 95,000 clones, roughly 80% occurring once; the ten biggest clones make up roughly 23%. As for this clone: Its target is not known.

The CDR3 totals 16 residues. CDR1 and CDR2 from the germline V gene are LNHDA and SQIVND (reference sequence). The V gene end was trimmed by 3 bases and the J gene end by 9 bases; junction bases not matched to a gene: 13. The V gene is TRBV19, the J gene TRBJ2-1; 8 positions match TRBD2. Source: peripheral blood, taken from a patient treated with radiotherapy plus ipilimumab. This TCR was recovered from a human donor with non-small cell lung cancer that progressed on radiotherapy plus ipilimumab. CDR3 sequence: CASSIIAGGPGSEQFF. In nucleotides, the CDR3 is TGTGCCAGTAGTATTATCGCGGGAGGCCCGGGGAGTGAGCAGTTCTTC.